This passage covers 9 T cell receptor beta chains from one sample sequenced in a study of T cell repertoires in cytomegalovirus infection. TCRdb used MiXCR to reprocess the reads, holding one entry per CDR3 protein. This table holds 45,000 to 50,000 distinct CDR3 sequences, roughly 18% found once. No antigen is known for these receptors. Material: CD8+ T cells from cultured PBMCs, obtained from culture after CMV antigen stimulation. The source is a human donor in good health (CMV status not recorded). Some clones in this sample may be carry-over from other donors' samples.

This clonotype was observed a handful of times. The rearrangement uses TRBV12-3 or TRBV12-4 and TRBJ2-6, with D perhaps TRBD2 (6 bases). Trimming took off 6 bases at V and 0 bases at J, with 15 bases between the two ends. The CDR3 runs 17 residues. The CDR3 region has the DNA TGTGCCAGCAGGTCCCCCGGGACTCTCTCTGGGGCCAACGTCCTGACTTTC. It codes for CASRSPGTLSGANVLTF.

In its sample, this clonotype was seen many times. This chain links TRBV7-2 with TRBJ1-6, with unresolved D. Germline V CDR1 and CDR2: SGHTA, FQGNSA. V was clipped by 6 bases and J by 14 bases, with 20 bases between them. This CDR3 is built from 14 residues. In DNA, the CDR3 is TGTGCCAGCAGTATCTACAGCCTCCGGTACGCCCTCCACTTT. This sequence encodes CASSIYSLRYALHF.

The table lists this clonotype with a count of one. CDR3 loop: CATSRDKGERLAGDPLPDEQYF. CDR3 sequence (DNA): TGTGCCACCAGCAGAGATAAGGGTGAAAGACTAGCGGGAGACCCCCTGCCCGACGAGCAGTACTTC. The chain carries TRBV15 and TRBJ2-7, with 12 bases fitting TRBD2. The CDR3 has 22 amino acids. With V trimmed by 0 bases and J by 5 bases, 23 bases remained unmatched. CDR1 LNHNV and CDR2 YYDKDF come from the germline V gene (reference sequence). The complete variable domain, with remaining parts taken from reference TRBV15 and TRBJ2-7, reads DAMVIQNPRYQVTQFGKPVTLSCSQTLNHNVMYWYQQKSSQAPKLLFHYYDKDFNNEADTPDNFQSRRPNTSFCFLDIRSPGLGDTAMYLCATSRDKGERLAGDPLPDEQYFGPGTRLTVT.

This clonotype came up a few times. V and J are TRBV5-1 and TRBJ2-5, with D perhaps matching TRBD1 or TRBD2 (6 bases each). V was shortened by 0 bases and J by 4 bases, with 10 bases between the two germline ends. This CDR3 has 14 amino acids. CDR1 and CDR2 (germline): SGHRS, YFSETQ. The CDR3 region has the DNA TGCGCCAGCAGCTTGGCGGGGGCGGGAGAGACCCAGTACTTC. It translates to CASSLAGAGETQYF.

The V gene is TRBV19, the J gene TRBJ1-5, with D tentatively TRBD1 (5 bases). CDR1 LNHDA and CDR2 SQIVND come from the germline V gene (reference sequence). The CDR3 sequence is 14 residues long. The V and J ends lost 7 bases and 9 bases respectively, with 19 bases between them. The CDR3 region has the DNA TGTGCCAGTATGGAAGGGGCAGGGCTGAGGCCCCAGCATTTT. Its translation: CASMEGAGLRPQHF.

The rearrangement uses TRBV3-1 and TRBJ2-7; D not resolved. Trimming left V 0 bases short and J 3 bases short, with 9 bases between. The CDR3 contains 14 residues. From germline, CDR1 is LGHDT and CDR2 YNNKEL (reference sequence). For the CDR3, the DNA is TGTGCCAGCAGCCAAGATGGGGTAGGCTACGAGCAGTACTTC. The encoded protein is CASSQDGVGYEQYF.

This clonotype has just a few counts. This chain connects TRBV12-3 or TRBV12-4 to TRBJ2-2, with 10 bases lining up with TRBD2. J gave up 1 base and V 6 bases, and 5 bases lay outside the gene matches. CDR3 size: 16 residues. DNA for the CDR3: TGTGCCAGCAGCCGAAGACTAGCGGGGAACACCGGGGAGCTGTTTTTT. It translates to CASSRRLAGNTGELFF.

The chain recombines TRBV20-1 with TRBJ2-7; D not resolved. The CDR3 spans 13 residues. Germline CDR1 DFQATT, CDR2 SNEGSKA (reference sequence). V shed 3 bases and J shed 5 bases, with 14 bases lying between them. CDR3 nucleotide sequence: TGCAGTGCTAGGAGCCCCTCCGCGGACGAGCAGTACTTC. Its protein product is CSARSPSADEQYF.

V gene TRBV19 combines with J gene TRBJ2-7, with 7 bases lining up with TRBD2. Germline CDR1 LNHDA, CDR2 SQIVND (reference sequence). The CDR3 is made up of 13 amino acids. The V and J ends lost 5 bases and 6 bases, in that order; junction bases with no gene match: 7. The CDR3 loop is CASSAGLGGEQYF. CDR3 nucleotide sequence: TGTGCCAGTAGTGCCGGACTAGGAGGCGAGCAGTACTTC. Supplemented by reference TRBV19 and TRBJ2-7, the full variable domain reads DGGITQSPKYLFRKEGQNVTLSCEQNLNHDAMYWYRQDPGQGLRLIYYSQIVNDFQKGDIAEGYSVSREKKESFPLTVTSAQKNPTAFYLCASSAGLGGEQYFGPGTRLTVT.